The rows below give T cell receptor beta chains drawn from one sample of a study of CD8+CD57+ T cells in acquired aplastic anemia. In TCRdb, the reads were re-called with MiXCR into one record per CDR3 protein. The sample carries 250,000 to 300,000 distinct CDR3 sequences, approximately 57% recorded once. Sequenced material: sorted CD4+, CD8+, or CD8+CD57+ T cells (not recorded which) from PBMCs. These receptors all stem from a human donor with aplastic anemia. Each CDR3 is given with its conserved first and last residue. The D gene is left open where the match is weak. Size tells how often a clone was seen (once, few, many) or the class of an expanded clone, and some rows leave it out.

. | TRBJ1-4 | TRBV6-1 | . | CASSESVKLFF | TGTGCCAGCAGTGAAAGTGTAAAACTGTTTTTT
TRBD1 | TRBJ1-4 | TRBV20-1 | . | CSARDEIPGQGDEKLFF | TGCAGTGCTAGAGATGAGATCCCGGGACAGGGGGATGAAAAACTGTTTTTT
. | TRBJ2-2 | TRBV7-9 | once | CASSGRENTGELFF | TGTGCCAGCAGTGGCAGGGAGAACACCGGGGAGCTGTTTTTT
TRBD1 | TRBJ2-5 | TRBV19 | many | CASSIGGGTGEETQYF | TGTGCCAGTAGTATAGGGGGGGGGACAGGGGAAGAGACCCAGTACTTC
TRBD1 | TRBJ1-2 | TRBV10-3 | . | CAIRDREGDGYGYTF | TGTGCCATCCGGGACAGGGAGGGGGATGGCTATGGCTACACCTTC
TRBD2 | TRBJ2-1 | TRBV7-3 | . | CASSAAASGSHNEQFF | TGTGCCAGCAGCGCCGCCGCTAGCGGGAGTCACAATGAGCAGTTCTTC
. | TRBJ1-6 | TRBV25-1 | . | CASSEQGWGWSPLHF | TGTGCCAGCAGTGAGCAGGGATGGGGTTGGTCACCCCTCCACTTT
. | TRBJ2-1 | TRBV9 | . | CASSVGAISNEQFF | TGTGCCAGCAGCGTAGGAGCGATTAGCAATGAGCAGTTCTTC
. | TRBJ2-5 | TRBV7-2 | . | CASSLTYGREETQYF | TGTGCCAGCAGCTTAACGTATGGCAGGGAAGAGACCCAGTACTTC
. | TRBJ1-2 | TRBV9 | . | CASRADPNYGYTF | TGTGCCAGCAGGGCTGACCCTAACTATGGCTACACCTTC
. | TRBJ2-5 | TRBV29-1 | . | CSVADMGETQYF | TGCAGCGTGGCAGACATGGGGGAGACCCAGTACTTC
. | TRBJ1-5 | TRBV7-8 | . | CASSSRGWESNQPQHF | TGTGCCAGCAGCTCGAGGGGGTGGGAAAGCAATCAGCCCCAGCATTTT
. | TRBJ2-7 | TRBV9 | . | CASGDPYEQYF | TGTGCCAGCGGGGACCCCTACGAGCAGTACTTC
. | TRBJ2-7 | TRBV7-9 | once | CASSPRTPLEQYF | TGTGCCAGCAGCCCCCGGACCCCTCTCGAGCAGTACTTC
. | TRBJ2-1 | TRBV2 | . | CASSEWVTYNEQFF | TGCGCCAGCAGTGAATGGGTGACCTACAATGAGCAGTTCTTC
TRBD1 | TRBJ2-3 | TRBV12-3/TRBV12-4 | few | CASTLLTGSTDTQYF | TGTGCCAGCACCTTACTGACAGGGAGCACAGATACGCAGTATTTT
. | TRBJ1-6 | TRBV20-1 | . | CSARDGGLLNPPLHF | TGCAGTGCTAGGGATGGGGGGCTACTCAATCCACCCCTCCACTTT
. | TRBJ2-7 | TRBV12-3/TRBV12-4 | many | CASRLSLQDEQYF | TGTGCCAGCAGGCTGAGTCTTCAGGACGAGCAGTACTTC
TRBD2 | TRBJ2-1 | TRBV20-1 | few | CSASGLAGGPIDELFF | TGCAGTGCTTCGGGACTAGCGGGAGGGCCAATAGATGAGCTGTTCTTC
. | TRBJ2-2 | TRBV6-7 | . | CARIDSASNTGELFF | TGTGCCAGAATAGACAGCGCCTCGAACACCGGGGAGCTGTTTTTT
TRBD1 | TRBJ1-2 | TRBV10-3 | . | CAISTGEVEYYSYTF | TGTGCCATCAGTACAGGGGAAGTTGAATACTATAGCTACACCTTC
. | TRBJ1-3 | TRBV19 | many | CASSAALGPSGNTIYF | TGTGCCAGTAGTGCCGCCCTCGGGCCTTCTGGAAACACCATATATTTT
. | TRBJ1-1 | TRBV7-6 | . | CASSSGIGTEAFF | TGTGCCAGCAGCTCCGGAATCGGCACTGAAGCTTTCTTT
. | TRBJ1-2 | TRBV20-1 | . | CSARDGGGGDGYTF | TGCAGTGCTAGAGATGGCGGGGGGGGGGATGGCTACACCTTC
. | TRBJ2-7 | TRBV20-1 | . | CSANPGAGNSYEQYF | TGCAGTGCTAACCCAGGGGCAGGGAACTCCTACGAGCAGTACTTC
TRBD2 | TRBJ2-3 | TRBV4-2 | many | CASSQAKIAGGGDTQYF | TGTGCCAGCAGCCAAGCTAAGATAGCGGGGGGGGGAGATACGCAGTATTTT
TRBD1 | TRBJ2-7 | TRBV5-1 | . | CASSLVGTAYEQYF | TGCGCCAGCAGCTTGGTCGGGACAGCCTACGAGCAGTACTTC
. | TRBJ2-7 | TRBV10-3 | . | CAIRPDSSNSYEQYF | TGTGCCATCAGGCCAGATAGTTCCAACTCCTATGAGCAGTACTTC
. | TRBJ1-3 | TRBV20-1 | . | CSARDLGTSGNTIYF | TGCAGTGCTAGAGATCTCGGGACATCAGGAAACACCATATATTTT
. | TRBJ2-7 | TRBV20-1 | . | CSAPMREVPSYEQYF | TGCAGTGCTCCTATGAGGGAGGTCCCCTCCTACGAGCAGTACTTC
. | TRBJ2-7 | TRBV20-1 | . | CSARLRGYAYEQYF | TGCAGTGCTAGATTACGGGGTTATGCTTACGAGCAGTACTTC
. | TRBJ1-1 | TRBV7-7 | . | CASSLSPSTEAFF | TGTGCTAGCAGCTTAAGTCCGAGCACTGAAGCTTTCTTT
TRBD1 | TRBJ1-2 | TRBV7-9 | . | CASSLAGHRGGYIF | TGTGCCAGCAGCTTGGCAGGGCACCGAGGGGGCTACATCTTC
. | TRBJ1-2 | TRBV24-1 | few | CATSDLQGRSGYGYTF | TGTGCCACCAGTGATTTGCAAGGGCGATCGGGCTATGGCTACACCTTC
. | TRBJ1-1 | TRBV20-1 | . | CSAIPTAGAFF | TGCAGTGCTATCCCTACAGCGGGAGCATTCTTT
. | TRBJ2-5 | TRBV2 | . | CASLKMGSGETQYF | TGTGCCAGCCTGAAAATGGGGAGCGGAGAGACCCAGTACTTC
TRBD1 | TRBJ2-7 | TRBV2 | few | CASTHDRGLVYEQYF | TGTGCCAGCACCCACGACAGGGGGCTAGTTTACGAGCAGTACTTC
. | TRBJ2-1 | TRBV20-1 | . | CSARMVARIFNEQFF | TGCAGTGCTAGAATGGTTGCTAGAATTTTCAATGAGCAGTTCTTC
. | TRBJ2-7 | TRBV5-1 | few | CASSWGRGVVPHEQYF | TGCGCCAGCAGCTGGGGGAGGGGGGTTGTGCCCCACGAGCAGTACTTC
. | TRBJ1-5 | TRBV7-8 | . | CASSSSRVFGNQPQHF | TGTGCCAGCAGCTCGTCCAGGGTTTTCGGCAATCAGCCCCAGCATTTT
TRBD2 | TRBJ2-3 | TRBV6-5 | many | CASSGGGANTDTQYF | TGTGCCAGCAGCGGGGGGGGGGCCAACACAGATACGCAGTATTTT